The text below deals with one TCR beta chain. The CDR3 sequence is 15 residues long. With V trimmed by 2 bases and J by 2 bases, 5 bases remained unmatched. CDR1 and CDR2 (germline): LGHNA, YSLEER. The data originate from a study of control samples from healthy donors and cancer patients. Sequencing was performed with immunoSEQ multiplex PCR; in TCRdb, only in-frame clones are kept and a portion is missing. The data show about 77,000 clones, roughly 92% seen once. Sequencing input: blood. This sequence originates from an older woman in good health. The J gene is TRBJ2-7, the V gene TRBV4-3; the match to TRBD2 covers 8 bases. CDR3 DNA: TGCGCCAGCAGCCAAACTAGCGGAACTACCTACGAGCAGTACTTC. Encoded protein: CASSQTSGTTYEQYF.